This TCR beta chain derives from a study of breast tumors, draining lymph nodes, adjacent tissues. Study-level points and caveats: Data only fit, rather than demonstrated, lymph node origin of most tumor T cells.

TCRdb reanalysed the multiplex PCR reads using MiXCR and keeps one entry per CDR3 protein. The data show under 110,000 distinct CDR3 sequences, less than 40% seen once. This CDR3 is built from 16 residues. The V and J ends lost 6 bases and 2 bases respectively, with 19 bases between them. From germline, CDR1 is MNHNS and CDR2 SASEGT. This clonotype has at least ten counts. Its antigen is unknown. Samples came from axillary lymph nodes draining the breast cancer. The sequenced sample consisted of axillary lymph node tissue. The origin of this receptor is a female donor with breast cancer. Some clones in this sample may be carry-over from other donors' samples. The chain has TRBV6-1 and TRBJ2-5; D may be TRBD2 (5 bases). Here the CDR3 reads CASSHTLAGKQETQYF. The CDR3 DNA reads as TGTGCCAGCAGCCACACCCTGGCGGGCAAGCAAGAGACCCAGTACTTC.